Sequencing of this T cell receptor beta chain was carried out in a study of technical replicates of blood from a handful of donors (dated by TCRdb to the late 2010s). The method behind the library was the immunoSEQ multiplex PCR assay. Sourced from immuneACCESS, this table was stored by TCRdb with only in-frame sequences that have V and J called. A share of the clones is absent; for the studies checked, an unresolved V gene accounts for under half, and the remainder has no known explanation. The sample table records about 82,000 clones; approximately 94% of these occur just once. The ten largest account for about 0.39% of the sample. The CDR3 contains 14 residues, cysteine and phenylalanine counted. Only the CDR3 region is kept as DNA, spanning 42 bases read in frame from base 1. V is shortened by 7 bases, J by 6 bases, and the region joining them spans 18 bases. From a lookup of the germline V gene (reference sequence), CDR1 and CDR2 are MNHEY and SMNVEV.

For this clone: Its antigen is still unknown. No much larger clone is present one base from it, and per-base qualities are unavailable.

The receptor was isolated from a human donor in good health. The sequencing input was T cells isolated from PBMCs. The chain is made from TRBV27 and TRBJ1-2; D gene: possibly TRBD1, on 6 matching bases. This receptor carries the CDR3 CASTPLQGSDGYTF. At the DNA level, the sequence is TGTGCCAGCACTCCCCTACAGGGAAGCGATGGCTACACCTTC.